One and the same sample provided the 23 T cell receptor beta chains below, sequenced in a study of T cells after yellow fever vaccination. TCRdb called the 5' RACE reads again in MiXCR, with one record for every CDR3 protein. Among 400,000 or so distinct CDR3 sequences, approximately 18% were seen once, and the ten largest hold roughly a sixth. Sequencing used PBMCs, obtained before the yellow fever booster vaccination. The receptors originated from a young man who received the YFV17D yellow fever vaccine.

This clonotype was observed once. The chain has TRBV29-1 and TRBJ2-5, with D tentatively TRBD1 (6 bases). The V and J ends lost 6 bases and 2 bases respectively, with 16 bases between them. Germline V gene lookup returns CDR1 SQVTM and CDR2 ANQGSEA. The CDR3 contains 14 residues. CDR3 amino acids: CSVMQGQVQETQYF. Written as DNA, the CDR3 is TGCAGCGTGATGCAGGGGCAGGTTCAAGAGACCCAGTACTTC.

This clonotype was counted between two and nine times. The V and J genes are TRBV24-1 and TRBJ2-3; D remains unclear. The length of the CDR3 is 15 residues. Trimming took off 3 bases at V and 4 bases at J, with 13 bases between the two ends. Germline V gene sequence: CDR1 KGHDR, CDR2 SFDVKD. CDR3 in amino acids: CATSDGSSSADTQYF. CDR3 bases: TGTGCCACCAGTGATGGTAGCTCCTCCGCAGATACGCAGTATTTT.

This clonotype was seen many times. The rearrangement uses TRBV20-1 and TRBJ2-2; D is uncertain. Per germline, CDR1 DFQATT and CDR2 SNEGSKA (reference sequence). Between the trimmed V and J ends, which lost 3 bases and 0 bases, there was a span of 11 bases. This CDR3 spans 15 amino acids. CDR3 amino acids: CSASNPQSNTGELFF. CDR3 DNA: TGCAGTGCTAGTAACCCCCAGTCGAACACCGGGGAGCTGTTTTTT.

This clonotype has only a few counts. J is TRBJ1-5 and V is TRBV6-5, with D possibly TRBD1 on 5 matching bases. From germline, CDR1 is MNHEY and CDR2 SVGAGI. The CDR3 is made up of 17 amino acids. With 6 bases removed from V and 0 bases from J, the gap between germline ends came to 18 bases. The CDR3 here is CASRRSGTENSNQPQHF. CDR3 sequence (DNA): TGTGCCAGCAGACGAAGCGGGACTGAAAATAGCAATCAGCCCCAGCATTTT.

V and J are TRBV6-2 or TRBV6-3 and TRBJ1-5; D unresolved. The CDR3 is 14 amino acids. Germline-derived CDR1 and CDR2 are MNHEY and SVGEGT. Trimming cost V 6 bases and J 4 bases, with 13 bases left between them. CDR3 region: CASRFTELNQPQHF. In DNA form, the CDR3 reads TGTGCCAGCAGGTTTACAGAATTAAATCAGCCCCAGCATTTT.

This chain connects TRBV12-3 or TRBV12-4 to TRBJ2-7; D not resolved. Trimming left V 4 bases short and J 1 base short, with 5 bases between. The CDR3 is made up of 12 amino acids. The CDR3 coding sequence is TGTGCCAGCAGTTCCCGATCCTACGAGCAGTACTTC. Translating gives CASSSRSYEQYF.

The rearrangement links TRBV11-2 to TRBJ2-7, with D possibly being TRBD1 or TRBD2 (5 bases each). The CDR3 totals 14 residues. Germline lookup yields CDR1 SGHAT and CDR2 FQNNGV. With 3 bases removed from V and 4 bases from J, the gap between germline ends came to 13 bases. DNA for the CDR3: TGTGCCAGCAGCTTTTGGGGGAGAGTTTACGAGCAGTACTTC. It translates to CASSFWGRVYEQYF.

The chain has TRBV4-1 and TRBJ2-2, with a possible D match to TRBD1 (5 bases). The CDR3 covers 14 residues. Germline lookup yields CDR1 MGHRA and CDR2 YSYEKL. Between the trimmed V and J ends, which lost 4 bases and 6 bases, there was a span of 12 bases. The CDR3 bases are TGCGCCAGCAGCCCGATCAGGGATTCCGGGGAGCTGTTTTTT. It translates to CASSPIRDSGELFF.

The V call is TRBV5-5, the J call TRBJ2-1; a possible D gene is TRBD1 (6 bases). Trimming shortened V by 2 bases and J by 12 bases, and 12 bases separated the two germline ends. CDR1 and CDR2 from the germline V gene are SGHKS and YYEKEE (reference sequence). CDR3 length equals 12 residues. The CDR3 here is CASSFSGAGQFF. The CDR3, as DNA: TGTGCCAGCAGCTTTTCAGGGGCCGGGCAGTTCTTC.

A few counts support this clonotype. V is TRBV20-1 and J is TRBJ2-4; no clear D. Between the trimmed V and J ends, which lost 3 bases and 0 bases, there was a span of 12 bases. Germline CDR1 is DFQATT and CDR2 is SNEGSKA (reference sequence). The CDR3 runs 15 residues. The DNA of the CDR3 is TGCAGTGCTAGCGCCGCAGTGCTAGCCAAAAACATTCAGTACTTC. It yields the protein CSASAAVLAKNIQYF.

This clonotype has a single count. A clone one base away is much larger, so this may be a read error. The chain has TRBV20-1 and TRBJ2-6; TRBD2 might be the D (6 bases). CDR3 size: 16 residues. CDR1 is DFQATT, CDR2 SNEGSKA, per germline (reference sequence). The CDR3 spells CRASGGTQSGAYVLTF. DNA for the CDR3: TGCAGGGCCTCGGGCGGGACCCAGTCTGGGGCCTACGTCCTGACTTTC.

This rearrangement joins TRBV5-6 to TRBJ1-4; D call uncertain. The CDR3 consists of 15 residues. Trimming cost V 4 bases and J 6 bases, with 16 bases left between them. Germline V gives CDR1 SGHDT, CDR2 YYEEEE. The CDR3 protein is CASSGTTPGHEKLFF. CDR3 bases: TGTGCCAGCAGCGGAACGACCCCGGGCCATGAAAAACTGTTTTTT.

The genes are TRBV7-2 and TRBJ1-5; 8 bases fit TRBD1. CDR1 SGHTA and CDR2 FQGNSA come from the germline V gene. There are 15 residues in the CDR3. After removal of 5 bases from V and 4 bases from J, the junction contained 7 bases not matched to a gene. The CDR3 spells CASSPDRGWNQPQHF. For the CDR3, the DNA is TGTGCCAGCAGCCCCGACAGGGGTTGGAATCAGCCCCAGCATTTT.

This clonotype was counted a few times. V usage is TRBV19 and J usage is TRBJ1-3; TRBD1 aligns across 8 bases. V trimming: 10 bases; J trimming: 0 bases; junction bases outside the gene matches: 5. The CDR3 has 14 residues. From germline, CDR1 is LNHDA and CDR2 SQIVND (reference sequence). The CDR3 DNA follows: TGTGCCACCGGGGACAGGAGCTCTGGAAACACCATATATTTT. It is translated as CATGDRSSGNTIYF.

The genes are TRBV18 and TRBJ2-7; 9 nucleotides match TRBD1. CDR1 KGHSH and CDR2 LQKENI come from the germline V gene. CDR3 size: 16 residues. With V trimmed by 6 bases and J by 1 base, 10 bases remained unmatched. CDR3 loop: CASSAASGQGSYEQYF. For the CDR3, the DNA is TGTGCCAGCTCCGCGGCCAGCGGACAGGGGTCCTACGAGCAGTACTTC.

The chain recombines TRBV5-1 with TRBJ2-5; maybe TRBD1 (6 bases). Germline V gene lookup returns CDR1 SGHRS and CDR2 YFSETQ. The V end lost 4 bases, the J end lost 3 bases, and 13 bases lay between the germline ends. This CDR3 comprises 14 residues. CDR3 amino acids: CASSLRTEEETQYF. DNA for the CDR3: TGCGCCAGCAGCCTCCGGACAGAAGAAGAGACCCAGTACTTC.

The sample holds a few counts of this clonotype. The chain links TRBV7-9 to TRBJ2-5; 7 nucleotides match TRBD1. Germline V gives CDR1 SEHNR, CDR2 FQNEAQ (reference sequence). This CDR3 region has 16 residues. V gave up 2 bases and J gave up 2 bases; unmatched junction bases: 8. The CDR3 nucleotides are TGTGCCAGCAGCTTATCGTGGAAGGGGGCTCAAGAGACCCAGTACTTC. Protein product: CASSLSWKGAQETQYF.

The genes are TRBV5-1 and TRBJ2-3, with 7 bases matching TRBD1. This CDR3 is 15 amino acids long. The V segment lost 4 bases and the J segment 2 bases; nucleotides outside the gene matches: 7. Germline V gives CDR1 SGHRS, CDR2 YFSETQ. CDR3 in amino acids: CASSELTGYTDTQYF. For the CDR3, the DNA is TGCGCCAGCAGCGAACTGACAGGGTACACAGATACGCAGTATTTT.

The J gene is TRBJ2-3, the V gene TRBV11-3; D may be TRBD2 (6 bases). This CDR3 is 13 amino acids long. V lost 4 bases to trimming and J lost 5 bases, with 10 bases between them. CDR1 is SGHNT, CDR2 YENEEA, per germline. The chain's CDR3 is CASSSSGGDTQYF. In DNA form, the CDR3 reads TGTGCCAGCAGCTCCTCCGGGGGAGATACGCAGTATTTT. Looking up the rest from reference TRBV11-3 and TRBJ2-3 gives the full variable domain: EAGVVQSPRYKIIEKKQPVAFWCNPISGHNTLYWYLQNLGQGPELLIRYENEEAVDDSQLPKDRFSAERLKGVDSTLKIQPAELGDSAVYLCASSSSGGDTQYFGPGTRLTVL.

This clonotype has a handful of counts. The chain links TRBV15 to TRBJ2-3; no reliable D call. The germline CDR1 and CDR2 sequences are LNHNV and YYDKDF (reference sequence). V lost 11 bases to trimming and J lost 8 bases, with 17 bases between them. The CDR3 runs 12 residues. The DNA for the CDR3 is TGTGCCTCAATTCTCCCCGATGGTACGCAGTATTTT. It encodes CASILPDGTQYF.

The V and J genes are TRBV25-1 and TRBJ1-4; no definite D call. Trimming shortened V by 1 base and J by 0 bases, and 9 bases separated the two germline ends. The CDR3 has 16 residues. Per germline, CDR1 MGHDK and CDR2 SYGVNS. The CDR3 protein is CASSESWPATNEKLFF. The CDR3 DNA is TGTGCCAGCAGTGAATCTTGGCCTGCAACTAATGAAAAACTGTTTTTT.

This chain links TRBV24-1 with TRBJ2-6; D unresolved. Germline loops: CDR1 KGHDR, CDR2 SFDVKD. The CDR3 consists of 15 residues. Trimming shortened V by 3 bases and J by 1 base, and 6 bases separated the two germline ends. CDR3 nucleotide sequence: TGTGCCACCAGTGATATAGAATCTGGGGCCAACGTCCTGACTTTC. Translating gives CATSDIESGANVLTF.

This clonotype was observed a handful of times. This chain connects TRBV12-3 or TRBV12-4 to TRBJ1-2, with D hard to call. V lost 5 bases, J lost 0 bases, and 10 bases lay in between. This CDR3 is 14 amino acids long. The CDR3 sequence: CASSPVGPNYGYTF. Here the CDR3 DNA reads TGTGCCAGCAGTCCCGTGGGCCCTAACTATGGCTACACCTTC.